One T cell receptor beta chain is described in this entry. Antigen unknown. The CDR3 goes on 3 residues after the read ends, and that part is filled in from the germline J gene. Produced via immunoSEQ multiplex PCR; TCRdb's table is partial and in-frame only. The repertoire shows roughly 48,000 clones; the top ten hold roughly 1.5%. Germline CDR1 is WSHSY and CDR2 is SAAADI. This CDR3 has 12 residues. V shed 7 bases and J shed 4 bases, with 11 bases lying between them. This specimen belongs to a study of T cells in women clearing cervical HPV infection. Notes on the study in general: CIN3+ cases had significantly higher TCR repertoire richness than controls, but evenness did not differ.

The V gene is TRBV10-2, the J gene TRBJ2-7; maybe TRBD2 (5 bases). This TCR was sampled from a woman aged 18 to 75 with a cervical HPV16 infection that either progressed to CIN3+ or cleared (not recorded which). Material for sequencing was blood buffy coat. CDR3 DNA (partial): TGCGCCAGCACGTCCAGCGGTTACGAG. Protein sequence: CASTSSGYE. The entire CDR3 sequence reads CASTSSGYEQYF.